This T cell receptor (beta chain) was captured in a study of cytomegalovirus exposure and HLA in healthy donors. Findings and caveats of the study: From TCR beta sequences, most subjects' HLA-A and HLA-B alleles were reportedly predicted accurately.

On this clone: Antigen unknown.

Vbeta (60) and Jbeta (13) primers were used in the PCR. Sequencing was performed with immunoSEQ multiplex PCR; in TCRdb, only in-frame clones are kept and a portion is missing. Of 150,000 to 200,000 clones in the sample, 70% to 80% were seen once. Though probably carrying unrecorded immune exposures, donors were nominally healthy at sampling. What was sequenced was PBMCs. This clonotype originated in a man aged 25-45 years in good health and CMV-seronegative.

CDR3 residues: CASSSPDRGRKDGELFF. In nucleotides, the CDR3 is TGTGCCAGCAGCTCTCCAGACAGGGGGCGAAAGGACGGGGAGCTGTTTTTT. The chain has TRBV9 and TRBJ2-2; the match to TRBD1 covers 10 bases. This CDR3 has 17 amino acids. V lost 4 bases, J lost 7 bases, and 13 bases stayed unmatched. The V gene's germline CDR1 is SGDLS and CDR2 YYNGEE.